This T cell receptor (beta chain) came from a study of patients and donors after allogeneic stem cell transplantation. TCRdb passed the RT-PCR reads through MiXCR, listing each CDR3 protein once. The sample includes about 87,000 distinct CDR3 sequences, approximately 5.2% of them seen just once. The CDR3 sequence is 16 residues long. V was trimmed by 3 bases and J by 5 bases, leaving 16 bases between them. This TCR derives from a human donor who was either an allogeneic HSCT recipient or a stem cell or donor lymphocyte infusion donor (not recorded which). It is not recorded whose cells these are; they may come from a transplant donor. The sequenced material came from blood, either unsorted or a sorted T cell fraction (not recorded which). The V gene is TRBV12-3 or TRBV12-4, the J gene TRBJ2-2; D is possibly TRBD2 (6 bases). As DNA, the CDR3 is TGTGCCAGCAGTTTCGTGGGGAGGATAGGGACCGGGGAGCTGTTTTTT. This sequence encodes CASSFVGRIGTGELFF.